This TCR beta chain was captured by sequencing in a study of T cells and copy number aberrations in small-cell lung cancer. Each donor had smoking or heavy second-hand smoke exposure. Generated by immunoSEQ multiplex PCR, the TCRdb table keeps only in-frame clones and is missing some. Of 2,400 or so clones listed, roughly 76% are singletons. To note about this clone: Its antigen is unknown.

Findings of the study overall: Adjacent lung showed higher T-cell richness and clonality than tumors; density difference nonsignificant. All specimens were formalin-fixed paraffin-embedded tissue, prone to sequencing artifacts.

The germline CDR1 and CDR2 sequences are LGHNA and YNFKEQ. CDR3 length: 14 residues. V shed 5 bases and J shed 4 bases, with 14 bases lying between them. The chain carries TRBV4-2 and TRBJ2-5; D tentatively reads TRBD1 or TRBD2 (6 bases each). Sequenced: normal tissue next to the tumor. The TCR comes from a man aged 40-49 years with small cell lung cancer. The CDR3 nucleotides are TGTGCCAGCAGCTACGGACAGCGGGTAGAGACCCAGTACTTC. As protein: CASSYGQRVETQYF.